These T cell receptor beta chains were read from a single sample in a study of T cells in Graves' hyperthyroidism and ophthalmopathy. TCRdb re-derived calls from the multiplex PCR reads in MiXCR, one entry per CDR3 protein. The data show just under 750,000 distinct CDR3 sequences, over 35% seen once. The source material was blood. These receptors were taken from a woman in her thirties or forties with Graves' hyperthyroidism. Each CDR3 is given with its conserved first and last residue. D genes are given only for firm matches. Clone sizes are given selectively: once, few, many, or a class where the clone is expanded.

>TRBJ1-2|TRBV7-9|-|TRBD1
CASSPHLGQVVYGYTF
TGTGCCAGCAGCCCCCACCTGGGACAGGTCGTCTATGGCTACACCTTC
>TRBJ1-6|TRBV25-1|-|TRBD1
CASSASGQGGNSPLHF
TGTGCCAGCAGTGCTTCAGGACAGGGAGGGAATTCACCCCTCCACTTT
>TRBJ2-6|TRBV19|few|-
CASSMTGTGANVLTF
TGTGCCAGTAGTATGACCGGAACTGGGGCCAACGTCCTGACTTTC
>TRBJ2-7|TRBV11-2|-|TRBD2
CASGLLTYEQYF
TGTGCTAGCGGGCTTCTAACCTACGAGCAGTACTTC
>TRBJ1-1|TRBV19|many|-
CASRPTDRGRMTEAFF
TGTGCCAGTAGGCCGACAGATCGAGGCAGGATGACTGAAGCTTTCTTT
>TRBJ1-6|TRBV4-3|-|-
CASSPSPTAWNSPLHF
TGCGCCAGCAGCCCGTCCCCGACAGCCTGGAATTCACCCCTCCACTTT
>TRBJ1-1|TRBV5-8|-|-
CASTGTRGRITEAFF
TGTGCCAGCACCGGGACTCGGGGGCGAATAACTGAAGCTTTCTTT
>TRBJ2-3|TRBV20-1|-|TRBD2
CSAKKPGLVGTDTQYF
TGCAGTGCTAAAAAACCGGGACTAGTTGGCACAGATACGCAGTATTTT
>TRBJ2-7|TRBV11-2|-|TRBD1
CASSLRGRDRDYEQYF
TGTGCCAGCAGCTTACGGGGCCGGGACAGGGACTACGAGCAGTACTTC
>TRBJ2-7|TRBV20-1|-|TRBD2
CSAQVAGDPYEQYF
TGCAGTGCTCAAGTAGCGGGGGACCCCTACGAGCAGTACTTC
>TRBJ1-2|TRBV12-3/TRBV12-4|many|-
CASSPRENYGYTF
TGTGCCAGCAGCCCGAGGGAGAACTATGGCTACACCTTC
>TRBJ1-2|TRBV7-9|many|-
CASSDGGGYTF
TGTGCCAGCAGCGACGGGGGTGGCTACACCTTC
>TRBJ2-7|TRBV6-5|-|TRBD2
CASSYSSDGASGYEQYF
TGTGCCAGCAGTTACTCGAGCGACGGGGCTAGCGGCTACGAGCAGTACTTC
>TRBJ1-4|TRBV25-1|-|-
CASSPYISEKLFF
TGTGCCAGCTCACCCTATATTAGTGAAAAACTGTTTTTT
>TRBJ1-5|TRBV13|many|-
CASSLGLYSNQPQHF
TGTGCCAGCAGCTTGGGTCTCTATAGCAATCAGCCCCAGCATTTT
>TRBJ2-5|TRBV19|-|-
CASSIDLPRKETQYF
TGTGCCAGTAGTATAGATTTGCCCAGGAAAGAGACCCAGTACTTC
>TRBJ2-5|TRBV24-1|many|-
CATSDSRGLGETQYF
TGTGCCACCAGTGATTCGCGGGGGCTCGGAGAGACCCAGTACTTC
>TRBJ1-6|TRBV7-2|once|-
CASSLLLQKASSYNSPLHF
TGTGCCAGCAGCTTACTCTTACAGAAGGCGAGCTCCTATAATTCACCCCTCCACTTT
>TRBJ2-3|TRBV24-1|-|-
CATSITDTQYF
TGTGCCACCAGCATCACAGATACGCAGTATTTT
>TRBJ2-5|TRBV20-1|many|TRBD2
CSATLAGVEETQYF
TGCAGTGCAACCCTAGCGGGAGTAGAAGAGACCCAGTACTTC
>TRBJ1-5|TRBV6-2/TRBV6-3|-|TRBD1
CASSYHRDRDQPQHF
TGTGCCAGCAGTTACCACCGGGACAGGGATCAGCCCCAGCATTTT
>TRBJ1-3|TRBV10-1|-|TRBD1
CAISGGTGYGNTIYF
TGTGCCATCAGTGGGGGGACAGGGTATGGAAACACCATATATTTT
>TRBJ2-5|TRBV29-1|-|-
CSVDVASQETQYF
TGCAGCGTTGACGTAGCGTCACAAGAGACCCAGTACTTC
>TRBJ1-4|TRBV2|many|-
CASASRGTREKLFF
TGTGCCAGCGCCTCGAGAGGGACGAGGGAAAAACTGTTTTTT
>TRBJ2-1|TRBV7-9|-|TRBD2
CASSLRGERDRKFF
TGTGCCAGCAGCTTAAGAGGGGAGCGGGATCGCAAGTTCTTC
>TRBJ1-1|TRBV10-3|few|TRBD1
CAIRLGTAMNTEAFF
TGTGCCATCAGACTTGGGACAGCGATGAACACTGAAGCTTTCTTT
>TRBJ2-7|TRBV2|-|-
CASRPSSRGREQYF
TGTGCCAGCAGACCTAGCTCTCGGGGGCGGGAGCAGTACTTC
>TRBJ1-2|TRBV2|-|-
CASISGRGYTF
TGTGCCAGCATCAGTGGAAGGGGCTACACCTTC
>TRBJ2-5|TRBV29-1|-|-
CSTPGYRKETQYF
TGCAGCACCCCAGGGTACCGAAAAGAGACCCAGTACTTC
>TRBJ1-4|TRBV19|-|-
CASSINLYGENEKLFF
TGTGCCAGTAGTATAAACTTGTACGGAGAAAATGAAAAACTGTTTTTT
>TRBJ1-2|TRBV7-2|many|TRBD1
CAGRQGLRQGYTF
TGTGCCGGAAGACAGGGCCTCCGGCAAGGCTACACCTTC